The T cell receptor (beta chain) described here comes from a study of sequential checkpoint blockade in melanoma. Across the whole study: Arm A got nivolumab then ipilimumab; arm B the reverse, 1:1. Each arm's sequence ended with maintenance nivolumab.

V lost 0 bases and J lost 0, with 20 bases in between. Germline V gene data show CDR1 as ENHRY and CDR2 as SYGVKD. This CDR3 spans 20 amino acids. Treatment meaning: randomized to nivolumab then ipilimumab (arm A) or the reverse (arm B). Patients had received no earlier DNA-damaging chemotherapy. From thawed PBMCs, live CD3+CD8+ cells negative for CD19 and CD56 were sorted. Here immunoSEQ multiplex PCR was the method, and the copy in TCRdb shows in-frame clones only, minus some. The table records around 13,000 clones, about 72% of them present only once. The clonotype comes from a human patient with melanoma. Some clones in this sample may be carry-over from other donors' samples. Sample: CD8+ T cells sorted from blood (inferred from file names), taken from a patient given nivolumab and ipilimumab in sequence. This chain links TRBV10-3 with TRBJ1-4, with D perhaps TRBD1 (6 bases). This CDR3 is CAISESMAGAQSATNEKLFF. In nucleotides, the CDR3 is TGTGCCATCAGTGAGTCGATGGCAGGGGCGCAATCCGCAACTAATGAAAAACTGTTTTTT.